This TCR beta chain derives from a study of regulatory T cells in long-lasting Graves disease. Study observations and caveats: Favoring TRBV28, TRBJ1-2 and TRBJ2-5 was a feature seen in persistent disease.

Described time point: newly diagnosed GD, antithyroid drugs for less than 3 months. PBMC-extracted RNA yielded the TCR library. Construction of TCR beta libraries relied on iRepertoire HTBI primers and on Arm-PCR targeting CDR3 regions. TCRdb analysed the multiplex PCR reads with MiXCR anew, one entry per CDR3 protein. The sample includes 540,000 or so distinct CDR3 sequences, around an eighth of them seen just once. This CDR3 comprises 16 residues. Germline V lookup: CDR1 MGHDK, CDR2 SYGVNS. The V gene lost 2 bases and the J gene lost 3 bases, with 14 bases spanning the gap. With regard to this clonotype: Its cognate antigen is unknown. A much larger clonotype is one base distant, so this may be a read error. The CDR3 ends on some other residue instead of the conserved phenylalanine or tryptophan, so this is likely a read error.

These same data were also listed under a study on T cells in Graves' hyperthyroidism and ophthalmopathy. That work states: Using the HTBI primer set, a first-round RT-PCR was run on the TCR CDR3. Blood shared most expanded thyroid clonotypes above 0.001. Before onset, ophthalmopathy was predicted by the model a median roughly six months earlier.

This chain links TRBV25-1 with TRBJ1-5; TRBD1 is a possible D gene (6 bases). This specimen was peripheral blood mononuclear cells (PBMCs), taken at new diagnosis, from a patient treated with antithyroid drugs. The source of this sequence is a man younger than 45 with Graves disease. The CDR3 spells CASSEVEGVVNQPQHS. The DNA of the CDR3 is TGTGCCAGCAGTGAAGTGGAGGGGGTTGTCAATCAGCCCCAGCATTCT.